The 27 T cell receptor beta chains presented below share a single source sample, sequenced in a study of regulatory T cells in long-lasting Graves disease. Arm-PCR of CDR3 regions with iRepertoire HTBI primers generated TCR beta libraries. MiXCR was run by TCRdb on the multiplex PCR reads, yielding one entry per CDR3 protein. The data contain roughly 500,000 distinct CDR3 sequences, about a fifth of them singletons. The sample's time point: persistent/refractory GD, antithyroid drugs over 5 years with positive TRAb. RNA isolated from PBMCs was used to make the TCR library. Specimen: peripheral blood mononuclear cells (PBMCs), collected when the disease was refractory, from a patient treated with antithyroid drugs. Every receptor here comes from a female donor with Graves disease.

The V gene is TRBV7-2, the J gene TRBJ2-7; TRBD2 agrees at 8 bases. V shed 5 bases, J shed 0 bases, and the junction held 3 bases outside the gene matches. This CDR3 is built from 14 residues. Germline V lookup: CDR1 SGHTA, CDR2 FQGNSA. The CDR3 sequence: CASSRGGNSYEQYF. In DNA, the CDR3 is TGTGCCAGCAGCCGCGGGGGGAACTCCTACGAGCAGTACTTC.

The chain employs TRBV5-1 and TRBJ2-6, with TRBD2 identical over 12 bases. The CDR3 length is 17 residues. In germline, CDR1 is SGHRS, CDR2 YFSETQ. V dropped 2 bases and J dropped 2; count of bases not matched to a gene: 2. The CDR3 bases are TGCGCCAGCAGCTTCACTAGCGGGAGGACTGGGGCCAACGTCCTGACTTTC. Translated, it gives CASSFTSGRTGANVLTF.

This clonotype was detected a few times. CDR3 loop: CASSSSGTQVDTIYF. For the CDR3, the DNA is TGTGCCAGCAGTTCCTCCGGGACGCAGGTGGACACCATATATTTT. The chain recombines TRBV6-5 with TRBJ1-3, with D possibly being TRBD1 (5 bases). CDR1 is MNHEY, CDR2 SVGAGI, per germline. The CDR3 totals 15 residues. With 4 bases removed from V and 8 bases from J, the gap between germline ends came to 18 bases.

This clonotype was observed many times. The rearrangement uses TRBV6-1 and TRBJ1-1; the D is unclear. This CDR3 has 13 residues. CDR1 is MNHNS and CDR2 is SASEGT in the germline V gene. V was cut by 6 bases and J by 1 base, with 9 bases left in between. The CDR3 DNA reads TGTGCCAGCAGGGAGGGATGGAACACTGAAGCTTTCTTT. It translates to CASREGWNTEAFF.

This clonotype was seen ten or more times. The rearrangement uses TRBV28 and TRBJ2-4, with 8 nucleotides matching TRBD1. The V and J ends lost 2 bases and 0 bases, in that order; junction bases with no gene match: 6. CDR1 is MDHEN and CDR2 is SYDVKM in the germline V gene. The CDR3 is 17 amino acids. The CDR3 is CASSLDGQGLAKNIQYF. CDR3 DNA: TGTGCCAGCAGTTTAGATGGACAGGGACTAGCCAAAAACATTCAGTACTTC.

This clonotype was counted many times. The genes are TRBV12-3 or TRBV12-4 and TRBJ2-5; D uncertain. The CDR3 sequence is 15 residues long. Trimming stripped 2 bases from V and 3 bases from J, with 13 bases between. CDR3 protein: CASSLSLTVKETQYF. The CDR3 nucleotides are TGTGCCAGCAGTTTATCTTTAACGGTCAAAGAGACCCAGTACTTC.

In this sample, this clonotype turned up many times. The V and J genes are TRBV6-1 and TRBJ1-1, with a tentative D call TRBD1 (6 bases). The V gene's germline CDR1 is MNHNS and CDR2 SASEGT. V was cut by 5 bases and J by 1 base, with 14 bases left in between. The CDR3 covers 15 residues. Here the CDR3 reads CASSMDSLGNTEAFF. DNA of the CDR3: TGTGCCAGCAGTATGGACAGCCTGGGGAACACTGAAGCTTTCTTT.

Ten or more counts support this clonotype. This sequence joins TRBV28 and TRBJ2-7; D is uncertain. The V and J ends lost 8 bases and 1 base respectively, with 9 bases between them. Germline-derived CDR1 and CDR2 are MDHEN and SYDVKM. The CDR3 runs to 12 residues. CDR3 nucleotides: TGTGCCAGCTACAAGGATTCCTACGAGCAGTACTTC. Translation gives CASYKDSYEQYF.

This clonotype was counted a single time. A much larger clonotype is one base distant, so this may be a read error. No conserved phenylalanine or tryptophan ends this CDR3, so it is likely a read error. The CDR3 protein is CASRTSGTGVYGYTL. The CDR3 DNA reads TGTGCCAGTAGGACCTCCGGGACAGGGGTCTATGGCTACACCCTC. V gene TRBV19 combines with J gene TRBJ1-2; 10 bases agree with TRBD1. This CDR3 has 15 amino acids. Germline V CDR1 and CDR2: LNHDA, SQIVND (reference sequence). The V segment lost 6 bases and the J segment 4 bases; nucleotides outside the gene matches: 8.

This clonotype came up a few times. Relative to the germline gene, one junction end is altered; a read error may explain this. The chain links TRBV12-3 or TRBV12-4 to TRBJ1-6; 10 bases fit TRBD1. The CDR3 is 14 residues long. CDR3 nucleotide sequence: TGTGCCAGCAGTAAGGGACAGGGGAATTCACCCTTCCACTTT. It codes for CASSKGQGNSPFHF.

Worth noting for this clonotype: Relative to the germline gene, one junction end is altered; a read error may explain this. The chain recombines TRBV27 with TRBJ2-1, with 9 positions matching TRBD2. The CDR3 has 15 amino acids. From germline, CDR1 is MNHEY and CDR2 SMNVEV (reference sequence). CDR3 region: CASSPDTSGYNEQLF. The CDR3 DNA reads TGTGCCAGCAGTCCCGATACTAGCGGGTACAATGAGCAGCTCTTC.

The chain joins TRBV7-2 to TRBJ2-3; D gene ambiguous. V was cut by 5 bases and J by 2 bases, with 8 bases left in between. The CDR3 contains 13 residues. Per germline, CDR1 SGHTA and CDR2 FQGNSA. CDR3 amino acids: CASSPFATDTQYF. CDR3 nucleotides: TGTGCCAGCAGCCCTTTCGCCACAGATACGCAGTATTTT.

This clonotype came up once. A read error may explain this, as a much larger clone is one base away. The V gene is TRBV28, the J gene TRBJ2-7; 7 nucleotides line up with TRBD2. The CDR3 runs 15 residues. Germline V gives CDR1 MDHEN, CDR2 SYDVKM. The V and J ends lost 3 bases and 8 bases, in that order; junction bases with no gene match: 13. The CDR3 here is CASSFGGGSGYKQYF. The CDR3 DNA sequence: TGTGCCAGCAGTTTTGGGGGAGGGTCGGGGTACAAGCAGTACTTC. The whole variable domain, remainder taken from reference TRBV28 and TRBJ2-7, is DVKVTQSSRYLVKRTGEKVFLECVQDMDHENMFWYRQDPGLGLRLIYFSYDVKMKEKGDIPEGYSVSREKKERFSLILESASTNQTSMYLCASSFGGGSGYKQYFGPGTRLTVT.

This chain uses TRBV7-3 with TRBJ2-2, with 15 bases matching TRBD2. The V gene end was trimmed by 5 bases and the J gene end by 10 bases; junction bases not matched to a gene: 17. CDR3 length: 19 amino acids. Looked up from germline, CDR1 is SGHTA and CDR2 is FQGTGA. CDR3: CASSRLVPRTSGRALELFF. Written as DNA, the CDR3 is TGTGCCAGCAGCAGACTTGTCCCCCGGACTAGCGGGAGGGCCCTGGAGCTGTTTTTT.

In its sample, this clonotype was seen many times. V usage is TRBV6-2 or TRBV6-3 and J usage is TRBJ2-7; TRBD2 matches 7 bases. CDR1 and CDR2 from the germline V gene are MNHEY and SVGEGT. V lost 0 bases and J lost 5; bases outside the gene matches: 4. The CDR3 sequence is 14 residues long. The CDR3 loop reads CASSYSTSLDEQYF. The CDR3 bases are TGTGCCAGCAGTTACTCGACTAGCCTAGACGAGCAGTACTTC.

The chain is built from TRBV5-5 and TRBJ1-4; 7 nucleotides agree with TRBD1. Trimming took 4 bases from V and 3 from J; bases not matched to a gene: 6. The length of the CDR3 is 15 residues. CDR1 SGHKS and CDR2 YYEKEE come from the germline V gene (reference sequence). The CDR3 loop reads CASSPRGTANEKLFF. The CDR3 DNA follows: TGTGCCAGCAGCCCCCGGGGGACAGCTAATGAAAAACTGTTTTTT.

The chain has TRBV18 and TRBJ2-3; D unresolved. The V gene lost 2 bases and the J gene lost 5 bases, with 8 bases spanning the gap. The CDR3 runs 13 residues. In germline, CDR1 is KGHSH, CDR2 LQKENI. As DNA, the CDR3 is TGTGCCAGCTCACCAGGGGATGTAGATACGCAGTATTTT. The encoded protein is CASSPGDVDTQYF.

This clonotype was seen more than once but under ten times. The CDR3 here is CASSLGDSAYNEQFF. In nucleotides, the CDR3 is TGCGCCAGCAGCTTGGGGGACAGCGCCTACAATGAGCAGTTCTTC. This chain joins TRBV5-1 and TRBJ2-1; 7 bases are a match to TRBD1. The V gene's germline CDR1 is SGHRS and CDR2 YFSETQ. The CDR3 contains 15 residues. Unmatched junction bases numbered 2, after V lost 0 bases and J lost 2 bases.

The V gene is TRBV4-2, the J gene TRBJ1-1; no reliable D call. Per the germline V gene, CDR1 is LGHNA and CDR2 is YNFKEQ. The germline V and J ends were trimmed by 1 base and 1 base, with 16 bases remaining between them. The CDR3 is 17 amino acids. CDR3 amino acids: CASSQVSLSRPNTEAFF. The CDR3 nucleotides are TGTGCCAGCAGCCAAGTATCTCTGTCCCGTCCGAACACTGAAGCTTTCTTT.

This clonotype was observed a handful of times. The rearrangement uses TRBV24-1 and TRBJ2-1, with TRBD2 matching 9 bases. After removal of 3 bases from V and 0 bases from J, the junction contained 5 bases not matched to a gene. Germline CDR1 KGHDR, CDR2 SFDVKD. The CDR3 extends over 17 amino acids. The CDR3 here is CATSDPLSGSSYNEQFF. CDR3 in DNA: TGTGCCACCAGTGATCCCCTTAGCGGGAGCTCCTACAATGAGCAGTTCTTC.

The V and J genes are TRBV30 and TRBJ1-5, with a possible D match to TRBD1 (6 bases). The CDR3 covers 15 residues. V shed 5 bases and J shed 3 bases, with 17 bases lying between them. Germline V CDR1 and CDR2: GTSNPN, SVGIG (reference sequence). This chain's CDR3 is CAWAGAGQPNQPQHF. The CDR3 region has the DNA TGTGCCTGGGCCGGGGCGGGACAACCCAATCAGCCCCAGCATTTT.

The chain links TRBV7-9 to TRBJ2-2; no firm D call. V was pared by 2 bases and J by 0 bases, with 7 bases between. CDR3 length equals 15 residues. CDR1 is SEHNR and CDR2 is FQNEAQ in the germline V gene (reference sequence). DNA for the CDR3: TGTGCCAGCAGCTTATTTAGCTCGAACACCGGGGAGCTGTTTTTT. Amino acid sequence: CASSLFSSNTGELFF.

The chain is built from TRBV28 and TRBJ2-1, with unresolved D. Trimming left V 6 bases short and J 6 bases short, with 6 bases between. This CDR3 comprises 11 residues. In germline, CDR1 is MDHEN, CDR2 SYDVKM. The CDR3 is CASRHFNEQFF. The CDR3 nucleotides read TGTGCCAGCAGACATTTCAATGAGCAGTTCTTC.

V usage is TRBV25-1 and J usage is TRBJ2-7, with 9 bases matching TRBD1. The J segment lost 0 bases and the V segment lost 6 bases, leaving 6 bases of the junction unmatched. The germline CDR1 and CDR2 sequences are MGHDK and SYGVNS. The length of the CDR3 is 15 residues. As DNA, the CDR3 is TGTGCCAGCAGAGAACAGGGGGCCTTCTCCTACGAGCAGTACTTC. Translating gives CASREQGAFSYEQYF.

In this sample, this clonotype turned up once. The rearrangement joins TRBV7-9 to TRBJ2-1, with TRBD2 matching 8 bases. Per germline, CDR1 SEHNR and CDR2 FQNEAQ (reference sequence). The CDR3 is 15 amino acids. Trimming took 4 bases from V and 6 from J; bases not matched to a gene: 8. This chain's CDR3 is CASSSTPGGFNEQFF. As DNA, the CDR3 is TGTGCCAGCAGCTCCACTCCGGGGGGGTTCAATGAGCAGTTCTTC.

This clonotype was observed many times. V and J are TRBV6-1 and TRBJ2-7, with 7 bases identical to TRBD2. The CDR3 runs to 12 residues. Trimming removed 11 bases from V and 0 bases from J; junction bases left unmatched: 4. Germline V gene sequence: CDR1 MNHNS, CDR2 SASEGT. The DNA for the CDR3 is TGTGCCCCCGGGGGGAGCTCCTACGAGCAGTACTTC. This codes for CAPGGSSYEQYF.

This clonotype has ten or more counts. The junction does not match germline at one end; this may be a read error. This rearrangement joins TRBV27 to TRBJ2-5, with D unclear. The CDR3 extends over 13 amino acids. CDR1 is MNHEY, CDR2 SMNVEV, per germline (reference sequence). CDR3 sequence: CASSFSRQETQYF. CDR3 DNA: TGTGCCAGCAGTTTCTCCCGGCAAGAAACCCAGTACTTC.